The rows below give T cell receptor beta chains drawn from one sample of a study of blood T cells in healthy people across ages. TCRdb used MiXCR to reprocess the 5' RACE reads, holding one entry per CDR3 protein. This table has about 800,000 distinct CDR3 sequences, approximately 25% appearing once. Another study also made use of these data, one on T cells of mothers and their children.

Material for sequencing was blood. Source of these receptors: a boy aged 5-17 years in good health. Each CDR3 is given with its conserved first and last residue. A D gene is named only where the DNA matches it firmly. The size field is filled for only some rows; it gives once, few, many or a size class.

clone size	V gene	D gene	J gene	CDR3 DNA	CDR3 protein
few	TRBV12-3/TRBV12-4	TRBD1	TRBJ1-3	TGTGCCAGCAGTAAGGGCGGGACAGGTTCTGGAAACACCATATATTTT	CASSKGGTGSGNTIYF
few	TRBV20-1	TRBD1	TRBJ2-1	TGCAGTGCTAGAGGGGACAGGGACTACAATGAGCAGTTCTTC	CSARGDRDYNEQFF
many	TRBV4-1	.	TRBJ2-5	TGCGCCAGCAGCCCCACACTCAGGACGGGCCGTGGCGAGACCCAGTACTTC	CASSPTLRTGRGETQYF
many	TRBV7-9	TRBD1	TRBJ1-2	TGTGCCAGCAGCTTAGGACAGGGCCTTCCTAACTATGGCTACACCTTC	CASSLGQGLPNYGYTF
few	TRBV11-2	.	TRBJ2-4	TGTGCCAGCAGCACCACGACAGGAAGGCAACGAAACATTCAGTACTTC	CASSTTTGRQRNIQYF
.	TRBV10-3	.	TRBJ1-2	TGTGCCATCAGCGGGGGGCTTGAAGGCTGCACCTTC	CAISGGLEGCTF
few	TRBV20-1	.	TRBJ2-7	TGCAGTGCAAACCACTTCAGGGACTACGAGCAGTACTTC	CSANHFRDYEQYF
.	TRBV5-6	.	TRBJ2-3	TGTGCCAGCAGCTTGGGGCGGGATTACCGCCCAGATACGCAGTATTTT	CASSLGRDYRPDTQYF
few	TRBV6-2/TRBV6-3	TRBD2	TRBJ2-2	TGTGCCAGCAGGACTAGCGGGAGTGGCGGGGAGCTGTTTTTT	CASRTSGSGGELFF
few	TRBV20-1	.	TRBJ2-4	TGCAGTTACGAGGGCATGCTAGCCAAAAACATTCAGTACTTC	CSYEGMLAKNIQYF
few	TRBV7-9	TRBD1	TRBJ2-7	TGTGCCAGCAGCCCCACAGGGGGACGGGCCTCCTACGAGCAGTACTTC	CASSPTGGRASYEQYF
.	TRBV2	.	TRBJ1-6	TGTGCCAGCAGTGCTGAAGGGAGATTAAATTCACCCCTCCACTTT	CASSAEGRLNSPLHF
.	TRBV20-1	.	TRBJ2-5	TGCAGTGCTTACGGCTCTGAGACCCAGTACTTC	CSAYGSETQYF
.	TRBV5-1	.	TRBJ2-1	TGCGCCAGCAGACAACAGGGCGGGGATGAGCAGTTCTTC	CASRQQGGDEQFF
few	TRBV28	.	TRBJ2-6	TGTGCCAGCAGCCAAAGGGCTGGGGCCAACGTCCTGACTTTC	CASSQRAGANVLTF
few	TRBV20-1	.	TRBJ2-4	TGCAGTGCTAGAGATCTCGGGACTCCGATAAACATTCAGTACTTC	CSARDLGTPINIQYF
.	TRBV7-7	TRBD2	TRBJ2-6	TGTGCTAGCAGCCAACCGGGACTAGCGGGAGAAGACCTGACTTTC	CASSQPGLAGEDLTF
few	TRBV12-3/TRBV12-4	.	TRBJ1-4	TGTGCCAGCAGTTTTGAACAGCGGGACGCCGAAAAACTGTTTTTT	CASSFEQRDAEKLFF
few	TRBV28	.	TRBJ1-6	TGTGCCAGCACCTGGGGGCAGGGGAATTCACCCCTCCACTTT	CASTWGQGNSPLHF
.	TRBV12-3/TRBV12-4	.	TRBJ1-5	TGTGCCAGCAGTTTAGCGCCGGGGCAGCCCCAGCATTTT	CASSLAPGQPQHF
.	TRBV12-3/TRBV12-4	TRBD2	TRBJ2-3	TGTGCCAGCAGTTTAAGGGAGGGTACACATACGCAGTATTTT	CASSLREGTHTQYF
.	TRBV4-3	.	TRBJ2-3	TGCGCCAGCAGCCAAGCTGAGCAAGATACGCAGTATTTT	CASSQAEQDTQYF
few	TRBV5-1	.	TRBJ2-1	TGCGCCAGCAGCTTGACGAGGACAACTTCCTACAATGAGCAGTTCTTC	CASSLTRTTSYNEQFF
.	TRBV4-2	TRBD2	TRBJ2-6	TGTGCCAGCAGCCGAGACCCAGGGACTAGCGGGAGAGGCGCTGGGGCCAACGTCCTGACTTTC	CASSRDPGTSGRGAGANVLTF
.	TRBV29-1	TRBD2	TRBJ2-7	TGCAGCGCCCTAGCGGGTTCCTTCTACGAGCAGTACTTC	CSALAGSFYEQYF
few	TRBV5-4	TRBD2	TRBJ2-5	TGTGCCAGCAGCTCGCCGGGACTAGCGGAGTTCTTC	CASSSPGLAEFF
few	TRBV5-1	TRBD1	TRBJ1-2	TGCGCCAGCAGCTTAACTCCTCGGACAGGGGGGAATGGCTACACCTTC	CASSLTPRTGGNGYTF
.	TRBV29-1	.	TRBJ1-4	TGCAGCGTTGAACTGGCTGGGGGGAATGAAAAACTGTTTTTT	CSVELAGGNEKLFF
few	TRBV20-1	TRBD2	TRBJ2-7	TGCAGTGCTAGAGATCTGGGGACTACTACAAAGGGAGACTACGAGCAGTACTTC	CSARDLGTTTKGDYEQYF
.	TRBV6-2/TRBV6-3	.	TRBJ2-7	TGTGCCAGCAGTTACTCGGGTCTCGACTGGCAGCAGTCCTACGAGCAGTACTTC	CASSYSGLDWQQSYEQYF
.	TRBV28	.	TRBJ2-1	TGTGCCAGCAGTTCCCAGGGTACGGGCAATGAGCAGTTCTTC	CASSSQGTGNEQFF
.	TRBV2	.	TRBJ2-1	TGTGCCAGCAGTGCCTCGAGGGGGTCACATGAGCAGTTCTTC	CASSASRGSHEQFF
few	TRBV4-1	.	TRBJ1-2	TGCGCCAGCAGCCAAGAACAGAGTAACTATGGCTACACCTTC	CASSQEQSNYGYTF
.	TRBV24-1	.	TRBJ2-5	TGTGCCACCAGTGATAAAGAGTACCAAGAGACCCAGTACTTC	CATSDKEYQETQYF
few	TRBV27	TRBD1	TRBJ2-5	TGTGCCAGCAGTCCATTGGGGACAGGGTTTTCAGGGGAGACCCAGTACTTC	CASSPLGTGFSGETQYF
few	TRBV20-1	TRBD2	TRBJ2-5	TGCAGTGCTAGAGATGATCAGCGGGGGATACAAGAGACCCAGTACTTC	CSARDDQRGIQETQYF
once	TRBV6-5	.	TRBJ2-4	TGTGCCAGCAGTTCCCATGAAGAGACGGTAGCCAAAAACATTCAGTACTTC	CASSSHEETVAKNIQYF
.	TRBV5-6	TRBD2	TRBJ2-2	TGTGCCAGCAGCTTCGGACTAGCGGGAGGCCACGGGGAGCTGTTTTTT	CASSFGLAGGHGELFF
once	TRBV6-5	TRBD1	TRBJ2-5	TGTGCCAGCAGTCGACAGGGAAGCGTAGAGACCCAGTACTTC	CASSRQGSVETQYF
once	TRBV7-2	.	TRBJ1-6	TGTGCCAGCAGCTTACTGGGTGGCAGTGAGAATTCACCCCTCCACTTT	CASSLLGGSENSPLHF
.	TRBV20-1	TRBD2	TRBJ2-4	TGCAGTGCTAGAGGGGCTAGCGGGGATAAAAACATTCAGTACTTC	CSARGASGDKNIQYF
.	TRBV6-5	TRBD1	TRBJ1-1	TGTGCCAGCAGTTACTCCATCGACAGGGTGGGACCCTATGAAGCTTTCTTT	CASSYSIDRVGPYEAFF
few	TRBV21-1	.	TRBJ2-7	TGTGCCAGCAGCATGAGGGCGAGGGGTAGCGGGAGCTCCTACGAGCAGTACTTC	CASSMRARGSGSSYEQYF
many	TRBV4-3	TRBD2	TRBJ2-3	TGCGCCAGCAGCCACCGACTAGCAACAGATACGCAGTATTTT	CASSHRLATDTQYF
.	TRBV7-3	TRBD1	TRBJ1-4	TGTGCCAGCAGCTCAGACAGGGGCAGGATCTATGAAAAACTGTTTTTT	CASSSDRGRIYEKLFF
.	TRBV10-3	TRBD1	TRBJ1-1	TGTGCCATCAAGACCGGGACAGGGGGCTCCCTGGGTCCAGGGGAGAACACTGAAGCTTTCTTT	CAIKTGTGGSLGPGENTEAFF
.	TRBV9	TRBD1	TRBJ1-2	TGTGCCAGCAGCACAGGGGATGGCTATGGCTACACCTTC	CASSTGDGYGYTF
.	TRBV6-2/TRBV6-3	TRBD2	TRBJ2-7	TGTGCCAGCACCCCTGGACTAGCGCGAACCTACGAGCAGTACTTC	CASTPGLARTYEQYF
many	TRBV7-9	.	TRBJ2-7	TGTGCCAGCAGCTTAGCTGGTACCTACGAGCAGTACTTC	CASSLAGTYEQYF
few	TRBV3-1	.	TRBJ1-2	TGTGCCAGCAGCCAAGATCCTTCGGGGTATCGAGGCTACACCTTC	CASSQDPSGYRGYTF
.	TRBV7-2	.	TRBJ2-7	TGTGCCAGCAGCCACCCACCTTTGTCTGGGGCGCCTGCCGAGCAGTACTTC	CASSHPPLSGAPAEQYF
few	TRBV7-2	.	TRBJ2-7	TGTGCCAGCACCTCTGAATGGGGCGCGAGTGGGAGCTCCTACGAGCAGTACTTC	CASTSEWGASGSSYEQYF
.	TRBV7-8	.	TRBJ2-7	TGTGCCAGCAGCTTAGATCGTGTTGGAGCTAGCTACGAGCAGTACTTC	CASSLDRVGASYEQYF
few	TRBV14	.	TRBJ1-2	TGTGCCAGCAGCCAGATGACAGAAGGCTACACCTTC	CASSQMTEGYTF
.	TRBV20-1	TRBD1	TRBJ2-7	TGCAGTGCTTCGTCCCGGGACAGGGCGGACGAGCAGTACTTC	CSASSRDRADEQYF
.	TRBV9	.	TRBJ2-5	TGTGCCAGCAGCGTAGCCGGGGACGATAGAGAGACCCAGTACTTC	CASSVAGDDRETQYF
.	TRBV3-1	.	TRBJ2-5	TGTGCCAGCAGCCAAGATCCCCGGTCGGCTTCCGGGACCCAGTACTTC	CASSQDPRSASGTQYF